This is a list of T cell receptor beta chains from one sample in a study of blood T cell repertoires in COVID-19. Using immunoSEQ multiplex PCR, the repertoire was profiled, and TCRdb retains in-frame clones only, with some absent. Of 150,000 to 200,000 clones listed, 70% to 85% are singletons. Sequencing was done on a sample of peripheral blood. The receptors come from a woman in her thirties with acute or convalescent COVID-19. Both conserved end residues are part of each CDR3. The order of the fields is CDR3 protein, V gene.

CASSPGAGNQPQHF,TRBV18
CAWSVSSGFPTEAFF,TRBV30
CASSSGGTGGLSEKLFF,TRBV11-2
CARLGGVLAKNIQYF,TRBV21-1
CASRSPRTTNEKLFF,TRBV28
CAWSAPGQGNSPLHF,TRBV30
CASSGGFETQYF,TRBV19
CASSQGGSGGLGANVLTF,TRBV3-1/TRBV3-2
CASRGDRYSNQPQHF,TRBV23-1
CASSPTGGIDAGELFF,TRBV7-3
CASSPEGASGGYTF,TRBV5-1
CASSQDEGYNSPLHF,TRBV3-1/TRBV3-2
CASSIRGGSGNTIYF,TRBV19
CASSLPRGQGPPLHF,TRBV5-5
CASSLTGASGTRGTQYF,TRBV11-2
CSGGRVSDTQYF,TRBV29-1
CASGGGGLNTEAFF,TRBV5-4
CASSRLGLAGLNTQYF,TRBV6-2/TRBV6-3
CASSPHIGQGKAFF,TRBV11-1
CSVGVLTGTSGNTIYF,TRBV29-1
CASSGPTGGTTGELFF,TRBV27
CASSQNSAGGEKLFF,TRBV4-3
CASSFGLPGSEQFF,TRBV7-3
CASRLGQGYYQPQHF,TRBV2
CASSFTDRAEQYF,TRBV7-8
CASSLMDRGGNQPQHF,TRBV28
CASNPTVSGNTIYF,TRBV21-1
CASSFAPITDTQYF,TRBV9
CSVMTGEVTEAFF,TRBV29-1
CASSPGQSYTF,TRBV18